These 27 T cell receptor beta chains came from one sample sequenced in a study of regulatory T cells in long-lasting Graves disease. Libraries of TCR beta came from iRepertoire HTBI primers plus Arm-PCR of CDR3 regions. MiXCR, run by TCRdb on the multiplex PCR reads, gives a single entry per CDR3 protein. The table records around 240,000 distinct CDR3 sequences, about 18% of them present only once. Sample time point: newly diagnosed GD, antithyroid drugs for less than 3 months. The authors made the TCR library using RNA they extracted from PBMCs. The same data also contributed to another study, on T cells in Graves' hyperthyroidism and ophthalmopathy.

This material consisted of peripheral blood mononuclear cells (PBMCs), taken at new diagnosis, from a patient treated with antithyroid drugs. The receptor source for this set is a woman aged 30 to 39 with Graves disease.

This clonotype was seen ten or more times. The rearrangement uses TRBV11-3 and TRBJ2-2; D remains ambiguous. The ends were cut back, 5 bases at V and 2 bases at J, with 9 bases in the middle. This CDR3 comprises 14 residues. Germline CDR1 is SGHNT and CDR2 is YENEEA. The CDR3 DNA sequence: TGTGCCAGCAGCCCAAGCCTAAACACCGGGGAGCTGTTTTTT. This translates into CASSPSLNTGELFF.

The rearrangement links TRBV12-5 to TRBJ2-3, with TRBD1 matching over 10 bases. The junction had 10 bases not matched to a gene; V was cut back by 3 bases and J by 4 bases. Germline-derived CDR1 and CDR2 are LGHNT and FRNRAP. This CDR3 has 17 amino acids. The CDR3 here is CASGLPSRDRGSDTQYF. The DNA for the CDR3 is TGTGCTAGTGGTTTACCGAGCCGGGACAGGGGTTCAGATACGCAGTATTTT.

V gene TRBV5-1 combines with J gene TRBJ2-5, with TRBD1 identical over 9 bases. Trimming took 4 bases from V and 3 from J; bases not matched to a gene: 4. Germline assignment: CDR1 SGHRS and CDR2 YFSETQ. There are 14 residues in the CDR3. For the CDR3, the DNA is TGCGCCAGCAGCACCGGGACAGGGAAAGAGACCCAGTACTTC. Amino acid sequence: CASSTGTGKETQYF.

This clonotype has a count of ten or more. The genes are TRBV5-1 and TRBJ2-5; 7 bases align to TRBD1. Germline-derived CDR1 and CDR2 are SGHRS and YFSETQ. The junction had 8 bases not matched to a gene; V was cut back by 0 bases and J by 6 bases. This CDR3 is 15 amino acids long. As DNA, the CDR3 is TGCGCCAGCAGCTTGGGGGGACAGTGGCCGAAGACCCAGTACTTC. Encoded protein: CASSLGGQWPKTQYF.

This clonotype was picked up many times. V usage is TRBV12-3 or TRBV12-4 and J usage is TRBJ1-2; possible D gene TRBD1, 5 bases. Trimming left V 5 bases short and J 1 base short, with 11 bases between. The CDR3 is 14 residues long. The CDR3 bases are TGTGCCAGCAGTAATCCGGGGCGTAACTATGGCTACACCTTC. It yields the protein CASSNPGRNYGYTF.

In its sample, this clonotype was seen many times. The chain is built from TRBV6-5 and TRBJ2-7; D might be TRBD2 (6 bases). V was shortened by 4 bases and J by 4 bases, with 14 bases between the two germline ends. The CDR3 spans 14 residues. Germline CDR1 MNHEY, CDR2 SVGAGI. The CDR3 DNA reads TGTGCCAGCAGTTGGGGACTCCTGACGTACGAGCAGTACTTC. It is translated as CASSWGLLTYEQYF.

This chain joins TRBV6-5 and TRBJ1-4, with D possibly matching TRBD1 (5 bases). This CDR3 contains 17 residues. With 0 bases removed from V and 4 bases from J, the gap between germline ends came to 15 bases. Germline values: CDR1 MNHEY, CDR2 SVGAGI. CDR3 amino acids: CASSYSAFTGNNEKLFF. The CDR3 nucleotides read TGTGCCAGCAGTTACTCGGCATTCACAGGAAATAATGAAAAACTGTTTTTT.

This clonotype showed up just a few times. CDR3 nucleotide sequence: TGTGCTACGACTGGGCAGGGGTACACTGAAGCTTTCTTT. Its protein is CATTGQGYTEAFF. The gene calls are TRBV4-2 and TRBJ1-1, with D maybe TRBD1 (6 bases). The CDR3 extends over 13 amino acids. Germline V CDR1 and CDR2: LGHNA, YNFKEQ.

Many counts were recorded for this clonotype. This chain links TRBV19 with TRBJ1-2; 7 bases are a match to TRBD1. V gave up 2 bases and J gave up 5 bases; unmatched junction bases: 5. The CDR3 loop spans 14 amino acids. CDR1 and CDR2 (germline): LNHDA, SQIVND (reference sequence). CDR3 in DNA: TGTGCCAGTAGTATAATTGGGACAGCATATGGCTACACCTTC. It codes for CASSIIGTAYGYTF.

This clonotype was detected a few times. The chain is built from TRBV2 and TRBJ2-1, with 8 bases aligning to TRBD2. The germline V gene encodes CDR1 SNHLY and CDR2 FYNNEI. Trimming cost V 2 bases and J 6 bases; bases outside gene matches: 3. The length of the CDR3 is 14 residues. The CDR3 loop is CASSEQRGPNEQFF. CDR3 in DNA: TGTGCCAGCAGTGAACAGCGGGGGCCCAATGAGCAGTTCTTC.

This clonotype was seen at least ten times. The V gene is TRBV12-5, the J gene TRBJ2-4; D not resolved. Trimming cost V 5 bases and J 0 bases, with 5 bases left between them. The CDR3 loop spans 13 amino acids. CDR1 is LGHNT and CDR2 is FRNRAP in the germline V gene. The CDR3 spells CASGDRAKNIQYF. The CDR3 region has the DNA TGTGCTAGTGGTGACCGAGCCAAAAACATTCAGTACTTC.

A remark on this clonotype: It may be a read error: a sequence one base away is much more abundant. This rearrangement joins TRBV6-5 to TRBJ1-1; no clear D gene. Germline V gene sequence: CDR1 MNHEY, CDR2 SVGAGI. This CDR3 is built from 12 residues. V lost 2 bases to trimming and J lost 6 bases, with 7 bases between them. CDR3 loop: CASSYGRSEAFF. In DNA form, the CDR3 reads TGTGCCAGCAGTTACGGGAGATCTGAAGCTTTCTTT.

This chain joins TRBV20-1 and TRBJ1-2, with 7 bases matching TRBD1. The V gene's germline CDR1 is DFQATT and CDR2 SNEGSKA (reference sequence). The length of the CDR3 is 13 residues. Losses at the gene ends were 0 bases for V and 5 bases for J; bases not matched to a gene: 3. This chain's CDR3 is CSAREMGQYGYTF. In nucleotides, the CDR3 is TGCAGTGCTAGAGAAATGGGACAGTATGGCTACACCTTC.

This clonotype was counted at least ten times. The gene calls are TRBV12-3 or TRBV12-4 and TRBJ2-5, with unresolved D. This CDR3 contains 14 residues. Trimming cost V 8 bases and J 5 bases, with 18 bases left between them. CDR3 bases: TGTGCCAGCGGGTCGGTGTCCCTGTCCGAGACCCAGTACTTC. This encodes CASGSVSLSETQYF.

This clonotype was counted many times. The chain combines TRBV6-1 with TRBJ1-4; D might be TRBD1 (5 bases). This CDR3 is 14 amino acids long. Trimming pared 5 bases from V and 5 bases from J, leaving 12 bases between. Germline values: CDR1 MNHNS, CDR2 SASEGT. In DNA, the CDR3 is TGTGCCAGCAGTCCCCGGGACTCCAATGAAAAACTGTTTTTT. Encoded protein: CASSPRDSNEKLFF.

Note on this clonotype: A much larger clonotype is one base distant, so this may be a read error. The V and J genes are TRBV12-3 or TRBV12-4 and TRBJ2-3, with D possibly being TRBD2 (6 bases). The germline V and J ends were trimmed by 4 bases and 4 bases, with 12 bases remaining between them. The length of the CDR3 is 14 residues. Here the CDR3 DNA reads TGTGCCAGCAGTTCCCGACTAGTCGCAGATACGCAGTATTTT. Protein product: CASSSRLVADTQYF.

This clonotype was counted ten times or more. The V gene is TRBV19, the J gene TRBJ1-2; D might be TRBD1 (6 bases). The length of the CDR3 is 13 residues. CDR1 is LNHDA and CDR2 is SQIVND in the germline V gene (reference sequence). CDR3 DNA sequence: TGTGCTGCATCCCGGACAGTATCGAATGGCTACACCTTC. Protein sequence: CAASRTVSNGYTF. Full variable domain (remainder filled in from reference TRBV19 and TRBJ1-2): DGGITQSPKYLFRKEGQNVTLSCEQNLNHDAMYWYRQDPGQGLRLIYYSQIVNDFQKGDIAEGYSVSREKKESFPLTVTSAQKNPTAFYLCAASRTVSNGYTFGSGTRLTVV.

The CDR3 protein is CASSESKETQYF. The DNA of the CDR3 is TGCGCCAGCAGTGAGTCGAAAGAGACCCAGTACTTC. The gene calls are TRBV10-2 and TRBJ2-5; D remains ambiguous. CDR1 and CDR2 from the germline V gene are WSHSY and SAAADI. V lost 0 bases and J lost 3, with 2 bases in between. This CDR3 spans 12 amino acids.

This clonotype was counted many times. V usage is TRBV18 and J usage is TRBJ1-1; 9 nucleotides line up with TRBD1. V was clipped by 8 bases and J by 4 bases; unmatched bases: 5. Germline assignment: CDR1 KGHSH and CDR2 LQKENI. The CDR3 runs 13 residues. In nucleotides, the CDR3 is TGTGCCAGCAGCCGGACAGGGGCCACTGAAGCTTTCTTT. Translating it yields CASSRTGATEAFF.

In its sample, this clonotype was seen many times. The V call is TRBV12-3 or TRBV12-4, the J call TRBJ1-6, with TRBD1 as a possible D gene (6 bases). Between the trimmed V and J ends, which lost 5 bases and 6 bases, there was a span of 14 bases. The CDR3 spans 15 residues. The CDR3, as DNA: TGTGCCAGCAGTCCTCAGGGGCAGCGTAATTCACCCCTCCACTTT. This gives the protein CASSPQGQRNSPLHF.

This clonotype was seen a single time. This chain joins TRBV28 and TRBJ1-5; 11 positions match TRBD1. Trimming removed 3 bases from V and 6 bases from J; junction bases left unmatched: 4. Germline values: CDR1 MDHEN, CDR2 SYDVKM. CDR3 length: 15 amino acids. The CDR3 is CASSLGTGGGQPQHF. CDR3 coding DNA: TGTGCCAGCAGTTTGGGGACAGGGGGTGGTCAGCCCCAGCATTTT. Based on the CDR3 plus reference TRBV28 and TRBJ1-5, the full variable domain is DVKVTQSSRYLVKRTGEKVFLECVQDMDHENMFWYRQDPGLGLRLIYFSYDVKMKEKGDIPEGYSVSREKKERFSLILESASTNQTSMYLCASSLGTGGGQPQHFGDGTRLSIL.

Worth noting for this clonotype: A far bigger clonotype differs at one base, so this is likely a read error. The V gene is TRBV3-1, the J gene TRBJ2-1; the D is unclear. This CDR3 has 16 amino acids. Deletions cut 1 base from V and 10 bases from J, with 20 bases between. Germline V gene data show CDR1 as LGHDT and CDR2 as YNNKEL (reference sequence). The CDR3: CASSQVWRPRSYEQFF. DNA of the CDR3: TGTGCCAGCAGCCAAGTCTGGCGGCCACGATCCTACGAGCAGTTCTTC.

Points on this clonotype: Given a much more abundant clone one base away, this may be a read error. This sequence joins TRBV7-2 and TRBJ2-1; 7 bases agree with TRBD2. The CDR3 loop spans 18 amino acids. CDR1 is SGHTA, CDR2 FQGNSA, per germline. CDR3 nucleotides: TGTGCCAGCAGCTACTTAGCCGGGCGGGGGAGCTCCCACAATGAGCAGTTCTTC. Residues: CASSYLAGRGSSHNEQFF.

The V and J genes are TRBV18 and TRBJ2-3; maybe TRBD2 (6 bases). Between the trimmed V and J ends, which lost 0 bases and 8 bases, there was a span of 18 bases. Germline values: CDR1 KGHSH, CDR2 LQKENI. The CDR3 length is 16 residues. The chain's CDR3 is CASSPPGDWGIGTQYF. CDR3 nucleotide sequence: TGTGCCAGCTCACCACCTGGGGACTGGGGCATAGGTACGCAGTATTTT.

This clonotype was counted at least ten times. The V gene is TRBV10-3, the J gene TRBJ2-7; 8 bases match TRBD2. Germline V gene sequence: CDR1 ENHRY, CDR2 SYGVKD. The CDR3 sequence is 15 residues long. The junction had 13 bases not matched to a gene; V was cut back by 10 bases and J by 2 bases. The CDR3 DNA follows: TGTGCCAGCAGCGGGGTGGCTAGCGGGCCCTACGAGCAGTACTTC. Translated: CASSGVASGPYEQYF.

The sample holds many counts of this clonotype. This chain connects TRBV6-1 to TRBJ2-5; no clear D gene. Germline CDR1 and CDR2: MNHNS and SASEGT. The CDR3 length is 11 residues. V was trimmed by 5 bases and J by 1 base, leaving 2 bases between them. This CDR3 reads CASSRQETQYF. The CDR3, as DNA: TGTGCCAGCAGTCGCCAAGAGACCCAGTACTTC.

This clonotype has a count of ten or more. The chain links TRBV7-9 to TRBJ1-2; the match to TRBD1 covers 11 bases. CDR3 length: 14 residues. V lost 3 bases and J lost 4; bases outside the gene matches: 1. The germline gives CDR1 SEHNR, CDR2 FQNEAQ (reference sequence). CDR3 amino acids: CASSLGTGGYGYTF. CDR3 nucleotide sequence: TGTGCCAGCAGCTTGGGGACAGGGGGCTATGGCTACACCTTC.